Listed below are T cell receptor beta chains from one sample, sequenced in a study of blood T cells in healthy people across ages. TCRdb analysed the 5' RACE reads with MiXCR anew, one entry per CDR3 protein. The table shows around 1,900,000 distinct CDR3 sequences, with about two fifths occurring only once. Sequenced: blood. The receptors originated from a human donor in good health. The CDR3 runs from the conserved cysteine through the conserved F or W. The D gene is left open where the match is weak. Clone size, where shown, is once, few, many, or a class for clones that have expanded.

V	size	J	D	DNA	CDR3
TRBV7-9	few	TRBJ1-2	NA	TGTGCCAGCAGCCTACAGACAGACGGCTATGGCTACACCTTC	CASSLQTDGYGYTF
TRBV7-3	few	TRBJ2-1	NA	TGTGCCAGCAGCTCAGCCTCCGGGACACCTTACAATGAGCAGTTCTTC	CASSSASGTPYNEQFF
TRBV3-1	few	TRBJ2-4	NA	TGTGCCAGCAGTCAATTGGGGGGAGCCAAAAACATTCAGTACTTC	CASSQLGGAKNIQYF
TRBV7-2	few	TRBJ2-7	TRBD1	TGTGCCAGCAGCTTACAGCAGGGGGTCATCTACGAGCAGTACTTC	CASSLQQGVIYEQYF
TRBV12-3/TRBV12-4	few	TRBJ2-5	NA	TGTGCCAGCAGACCGGACACCTACCAAGAGACCCAGTACTTC	CASRPDTYQETQYF
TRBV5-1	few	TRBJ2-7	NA	TGCGCCAGCAGCTTGGTGGATGGGGAGCAGTACTTC	CASSLVDGEQYF
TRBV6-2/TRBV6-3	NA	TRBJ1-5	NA	TGTGTCAGCCGGGCCCTAAATCAGCCCCAGCATTTT	CVSRALNQPQHF
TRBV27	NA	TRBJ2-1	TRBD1	TGTGCCAGCAGTTTATCTGGACAGGGGCTTAATGAGCAGTTCTTC	CASSLSGQGLNEQFF
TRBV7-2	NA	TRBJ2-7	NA	TGTGCCAGCAGCTTAGATCACAGCTCTGACGAGCAGTACTTC	CASSLDHSSDEQYF
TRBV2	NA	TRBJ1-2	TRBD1	TGTGCCAGCACCATCGGACAGGCCACTCCTGGGGGTGGCTACACCTTC	CASTIGQATPGGGYTF
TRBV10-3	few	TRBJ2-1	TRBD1	TGTGCCATCAGCACAGGGGTTATATTAATGAGTGAGCAGTTCTTC	CAISTGVILMSEQFF
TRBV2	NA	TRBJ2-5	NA	TGTGCCAGCAGTGAAGGTCTAGCAGTGAGGACCCAGTACTTC	CASSEGLAVRTQYF
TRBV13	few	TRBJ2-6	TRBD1	TGTGCCAGCAGCTCCGGGGACAGGGTCATTTCTGGGGCCAACGTCCTGACTTTC	CASSSGDRVISGANVLTF
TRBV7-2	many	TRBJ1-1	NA	TGTGCCAGCAGCTTAGCCTGGGGTACTGAAGCTTTCTTT	CASSLAWGTEAFF
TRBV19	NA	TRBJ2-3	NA	TGTGCCAGTAGTATGGGCCCTAGCACAGACACGCAGTATTTT	CASSMGPSTDTQYF
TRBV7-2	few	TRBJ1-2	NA	TGTGCCAGCAGCTTGACGCCCCGCTATGGCTACACCTTC	CASSLTPRYGYTF
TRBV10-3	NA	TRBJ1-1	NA	TGTGCCATCAGCCAGGAGCACACTGAAGCTTTCTTT	CAISQEHTEAFF
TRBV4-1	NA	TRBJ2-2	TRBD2	TGCGCCAGCAGCCAACCTCGGGGACTAGCGGGGGGGCTTCTGACCGGGGAGCTGTTTTTT	CASSQPRGLAGGLLTGELFF
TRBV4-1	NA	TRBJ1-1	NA	TGCGCCAGCAACCAACCCGACAGAGAAGCTTTCTTT	CASNQPDREAFF
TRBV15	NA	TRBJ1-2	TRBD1	TGTGCCACCAGCAGACAGGGGGGGCGGCAGAATGGCTACACCTTC	CATSRQGGRQNGYTF
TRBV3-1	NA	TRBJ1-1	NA	TGTGCCAGCAGCCAACAGTACAACACTGAAGCTTTCTTT	CASSQQYNTEAFF
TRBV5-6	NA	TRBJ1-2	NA	TGTGCCAGCAGCTTGGAGGTAAAAGGGATCTGTGGCTACACCTTC	CASSLEVKGICGYTF
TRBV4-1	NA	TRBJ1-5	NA	TGCGCCAGCAGCCAAGGTTTGGGGGACCAGCATTTT	CASSQGLGDQHF
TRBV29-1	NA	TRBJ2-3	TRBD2	TGCAGCGTTGAAGATAGGGGGCTAGCGGGGAGATCCTCTAGCATAGATACGCAGTATTTT	CSVEDRGLAGRSSSIDTQYF
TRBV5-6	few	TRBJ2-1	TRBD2	TGTGCCAGCAGCTTGGCCGCGGGACTAGCGGAGTACAATGAGCAGTTCTTC	CASSLAAGLAEYNEQFF
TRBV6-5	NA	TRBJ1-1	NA	TGTGCCAGCAAGATGTTCATGAACACTGAAGCTTTCTTT	CASKMFMNTEAFF
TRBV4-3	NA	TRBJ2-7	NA	TGCGCCAGCAGCCAAGACCGAATTTGGGGGTTAGACTACGAGCAGTACTTC	CASSQDRIWGLDYEQYF
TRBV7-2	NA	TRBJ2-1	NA	TGTGCCAGCAGTTTATCCTCCGGGGATGAGTACAATGGGCAGTTCTTC	CASSLSSGDEYNGQFF
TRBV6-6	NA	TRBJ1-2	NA	TGTGCCAGCAGTTACGGACAGTGGAATGGCTACACCTTC	CASSYGQWNGYTF
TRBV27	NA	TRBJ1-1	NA	TGTGCCAGCAGTTTAGGAAACATGTACACTGAAGCTTTCTTT	CASSLGNMYTEAFF
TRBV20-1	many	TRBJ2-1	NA	TGCAGTGCTAGAACTGCATCGATAGATGAGCAGTTCTTC	CSARTASIDEQFF
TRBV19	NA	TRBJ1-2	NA	TGTGCCAGTAGTATGGGACGGCTTTTTGGTGGCTACACCTTC	CASSMGRLFGGYTF
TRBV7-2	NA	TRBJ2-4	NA	TGTGCCAGCAGCTTAGGAGAAGGGGACCCTCGGTTAGGCATTCAGTACTTC	CASSLGEGDPRLGIQYF
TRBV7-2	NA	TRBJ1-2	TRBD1	TGTGCCAGCAGCTTAAACGGCAGGGGGTCGGGTCAGGGCTACACCTTC	CASSLNGRGSGQGYTF
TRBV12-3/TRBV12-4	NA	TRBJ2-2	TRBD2	TGTGCCAGCAGTTTACGTCTAGCGGGACACACCGGGGAGCTGTTTTTT	CASSLRLAGHTGELFF
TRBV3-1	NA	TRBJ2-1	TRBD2	TGTGCCAGCAGCCAAGCACTAGCGGGGGGGTTAAATGAGCAGTTCTTC	CASSQALAGGLNEQFF
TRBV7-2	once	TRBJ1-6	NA	TGTGCCAGCAGCTTAGAACATCGGTCACCCCTCCACTTT	CASSLEHRSPLHF
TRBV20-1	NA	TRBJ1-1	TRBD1	TGCAGTGCTAGAGTTGGACAGGCCCAAACTGAAGCTTTCTTT	CSARVGQAQTEAFF
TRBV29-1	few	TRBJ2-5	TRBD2	TGCAGCACCCGTTCGGGTAGCGGGGGTCAAGAGACCCAGTACTTC	CSTRSGSGGQETQYF
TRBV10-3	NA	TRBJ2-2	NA	TGTGCCATCAGTGAGTCGGCCACGAAGGCGAACACCGGGGAGCTGTTTTTT	CAISESATKANTGELFF
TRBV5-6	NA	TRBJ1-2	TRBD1	TGTGCCAGCTCACTCATGACAGGACAGGTTATCTATGGCTACACCTTC	CASSLMTGQVIYGYTF
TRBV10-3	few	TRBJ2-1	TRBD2	TGTGCCATCAGAGATAGCGGGGGGGAGTACAATGAGCAGTTCTTC	CAIRDSGGEYNEQFF
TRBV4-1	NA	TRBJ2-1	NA	TGCGCCAGCAGCCAATTACCTGGGGGGGCCGACAATGAGCAGTTCTTC	CASSQLPGGADNEQFF
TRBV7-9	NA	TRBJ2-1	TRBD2	TGTGCCAGCAGCCGGACTAGCGGGGGGACGAACAATGAGCAGTTCTTC	CASSRTSGGTNNEQFF
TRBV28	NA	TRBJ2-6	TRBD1	TGTGCCAGCAGTGCGGCGGGACAGGGGTTTGGGGCCAACGTCCTGACTTTC	CASSAAGQGFGANVLTF
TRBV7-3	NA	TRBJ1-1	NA	TGTGCCAGCAGCGGGGGCGTGGGAGATGAAGCTTTCTTT	CASSGGVGDEAFF
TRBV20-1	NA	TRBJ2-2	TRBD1	TGCAGTGCTAGGCCGACAGGGTTGAACACCGGGGAGCTGTTTTTT	CSARPTGLNTGELFF
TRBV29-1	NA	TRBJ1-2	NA	TGCAGCGTTAGGATGACTGCTAACTATGGCTACACCTTC	CSVRMTANYGYTF
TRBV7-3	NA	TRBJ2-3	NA	TGTGCCAGCAGCTTAACGTTGACGGAGAATAGCACAGATACGCAGTATTTT	CASSLTLTENSTDTQYF
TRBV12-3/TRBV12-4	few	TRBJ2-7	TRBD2	TGTGCCAGCAGTTCGAGCCTGGCTAGCGGGGGTTCCTACGAGCAGTACTTC	CASSSSLASGGSYEQYF
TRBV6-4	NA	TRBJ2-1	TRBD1	TGTGCCCAGAAAAGGCGACAGGGCTATTACAATGAGCAGTTCTTC	CAQKRRQGYYNEQFF
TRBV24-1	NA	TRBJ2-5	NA	TGTGCCACCAGTGGGGAAGACCAAGAGACCCAGTACTTC	CATSGEDQETQYF
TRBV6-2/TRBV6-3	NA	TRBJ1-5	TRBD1	TGTGCCATCTCACGGACAGGGCATCAGCCCCAGCATTTT	CAISRTGHQPQHF
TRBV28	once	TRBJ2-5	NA	TGTGCCAGCAGAAAACCTGGGAGCGAGACCCAGTACTTC	CASRKPGSETQYF
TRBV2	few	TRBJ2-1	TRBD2	TGTGCCAGCAAGTCGGGGGGTTTTGAGCAGTTCTTC	CASKSGGFEQFF
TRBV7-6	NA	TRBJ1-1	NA	TGTGCCAGCAGCCAGTACGAGGACACTGAAGCTTTCTTT	CASSQYEDTEAFF
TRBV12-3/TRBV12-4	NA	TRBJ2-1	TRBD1	TGTGCCAGCAGCCCTATCTCAGGACAGGGCACTGAGCAGTTCTTC	CASSPISGQGTEQFF
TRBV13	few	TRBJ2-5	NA	TGTGCCAGCAGCCCGCACAGACAGGCCGAAGAGACCCAGTACTTC	CASSPHRQAEETQYF
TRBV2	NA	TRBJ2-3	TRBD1	TGTGCCAACTCGACAGGGCTAGCTGCAGATACGCAGTATTTT	CANSTGLAADTQYF
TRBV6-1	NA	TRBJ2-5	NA	TGTGCCAGCAGTACTACCTCGCAAGGGACCCAGTACTTC	CASSTTSQGTQYF